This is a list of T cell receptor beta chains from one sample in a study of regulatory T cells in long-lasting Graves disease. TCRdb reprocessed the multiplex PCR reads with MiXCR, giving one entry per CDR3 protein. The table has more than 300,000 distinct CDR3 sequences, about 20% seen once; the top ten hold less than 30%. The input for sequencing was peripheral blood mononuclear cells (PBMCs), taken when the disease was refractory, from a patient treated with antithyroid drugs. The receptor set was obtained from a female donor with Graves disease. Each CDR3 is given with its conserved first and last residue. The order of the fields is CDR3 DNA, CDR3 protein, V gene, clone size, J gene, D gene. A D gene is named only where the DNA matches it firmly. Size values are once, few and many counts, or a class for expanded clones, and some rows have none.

cdr3_nt: TGTGCCAGCAGCTTACTTTCTGGAGGGTCGTTCATTCAGTACTTC
cdr3_aa: CASSLLSGGSFIQYF
v_call: TRBV7-9
clone_size: few
j_call: TRBJ2-4
d_call: NA

cdr3_nt: TGCAGTGCCGGACAGTTTCAAGAGACCCAGTACTTC
cdr3_aa: CSAGQFQETQYF
v_call: TRBV20-1
clone_size: many
j_call: TRBJ2-5
d_call: NA

cdr3_nt: TGTGCCAGTAGTATTCTCCCAGGGGTCTCCTACGAGCAGTACTTC
cdr3_aa: CASSILPGVSYEQYF
v_call: TRBV19
clone_size: NA
j_call: TRBJ2-7
d_call: NA

cdr3_nt: TGTGCCAGCAGCCGTTGGGGACAGGGAGACTACGAGCAGTACTTC
cdr3_aa: CASSRWGQGDYEQYF
v_call: TRBV11-2
clone_size: many
j_call: TRBJ2-7
d_call: TRBD1

cdr3_nt: TGTGCCACCAGTGATCCGACCGACAGTCCCTATGGCTACACCTTC
cdr3_aa: CATSDPTDSPYGYTF
v_call: TRBV24-1
clone_size: many
j_call: TRBJ1-2
d_call: NA

cdr3_nt: TGTGCCAGCAGCTGGACAGGGGTAGCCAAAAACATTCAGTACTTC
cdr3_aa: CASSWTGVAKNIQYF
v_call: TRBV3-1
clone_size: many
j_call: TRBJ2-4
d_call: TRBD1

cdr3_nt: TGTGCCAGCAGTGAAGTAACGACTTCACCCCTCCACTTT
cdr3_aa: CASSEVTTSPLHF
v_call: TRBV6-1
clone_size: few
j_call: TRBJ1-6
d_call: NA

cdr3_nt: TGTGCCAGCAGTTTTCCACTAGCGGGAGGGCCTCTAGGCGAGCAGTACTTC
cdr3_aa: CASSFPLAGGPLGEQYF
v_call: TRBV28
clone_size: many
j_call: TRBJ2-7
d_call: TRBD2

cdr3_nt: TGTGCCAGCAGCCAAGAGGTCGCTGGGTGGGGCACTGAAGCTTTCTTT
cdr3_aa: CASSQEVAGWGTEAFF
v_call: TRBV7-9
clone_size: NA
j_call: TRBJ1-1
d_call: NA

cdr3_nt: TGTGCCAGCAGCTCCTACGGGACAGGGGTTTACGAGCAGTACTTC
cdr3_aa: CASSSYGTGVYEQYF
v_call: TRBV7-9
clone_size: few
j_call: TRBJ2-7
d_call: TRBD1

cdr3_nt: TGTGCCAGCAGTGGTGCACAGGGGCCTATCTATGGCTACACCTTC
cdr3_aa: CASSGAQGPIYGYTF
v_call: TRBV2
clone_size: NA
j_call: TRBJ1-2
d_call: TRBD1

cdr3_nt: TGTGCCAGCAGCCGCCGCGAGGACTACGAGCAGTACTTC
cdr3_aa: CASSRREDYEQYF
v_call: TRBV7-9
clone_size: many
j_call: TRBJ2-7
d_call: NA

cdr3_nt: TGTGCCAGCAGTATCTACGCTGAAGCTTTCTTT
cdr3_aa: CASSIYAEAFF
v_call: TRBV2
clone_size: many
j_call: TRBJ1-1
d_call: NA

cdr3_nt: TGTGCCAGCAGTTTTCTTCCTGAGAGGACCTACGAGCAGTACTTC
cdr3_aa: CASSFLPERTYEQYF
v_call: TRBV28
clone_size: many
j_call: TRBJ2-7
d_call: NA